This T cell receptor (beta chain) derives from a study of preoperative IRX-2 immunotherapy in early breast cancer. Specified treatment: preoperative locoregional IRX-2 cytokine immunotherapy. Patients received preoperative, locoregional IRX-2 cytokine immunotherapy in a phase Ib study. With V trimmed by 2 bases and J by 8 bases, 11 bases remained unmatched. The length of the CDR3 is 16 residues. Germline CDR1 and CDR2: WSHSY and SAAADI. Profiling relied on immunoSEQ multiplex PCR, and the TCRdb table lists in-frame clones only, not all of them. In the table there are approximately 27,000 clones, approximately 80% of which are singletons.

The sequence was obtained from a human donor with breast cancer. The gene calls are TRBV10-2 and TRBJ2-2, with TRBD2 matching 7 bases. The source was lymph node tissue, collected after IRX-2 immunotherapy. The CDR3 DNA reads as TGCGCCAGCAGTGAGCTCGGGGGGAGCTTATTAGGGGAGCTGTTTTTT. As protein: CASSELGGSLLGELFF.